This entry lists 27 T cell receptor beta chains sequenced from one sample in a study of preoperative IRX-2 immunotherapy in early breast cancer. The method was immunoSEQ multiplex PCR; TCRdb's version includes in-frame clones alone and lacks a portion of them. The sample shows around 3,700 clones, approximately 71% of them seen only once. Documented treatment: preoperative locoregional IRX-2 cytokine immunotherapy. The material was tumor tissue, obtained after IRX-2 immunotherapy. The receptor set was obtained from a human donor with breast cancer.

V is TRBV6-8 and J is TRBJ1-1; TRBD1 aligns across 7 bases. Germline CDR1 is MNHGY and CDR2 is SAAAGT. Trimming removed 6 bases from V and 1 base from J; junction bases left unmatched: 5. The CDR3 extends over 14 amino acids. The chain's CDR3 is CASRRDSSNTEAFF. CDR3 sequence (DNA): TGTGCCAGCAGACGGGACAGTTCGAACACTGAAGCTTTCTTT.

The sample holds a few counts of this clone. This rearrangement joins TRBV6-8 to TRBJ2-7; TRBD2 matches 8 bases. Germline-derived CDR1 and CDR2 are MNHGY and SAAAGT. The CDR3 contains 13 residues. Trimming cost V 7 bases and J 3 bases; bases outside gene matches: 5. The CDR3 reads CASTPSGGYEQYF. DNA of the CDR3: TGTGCCAGCACGCCCAGCGGGGGCTACGAGCAGTACTTC.

In this sample, this clone turned up once. The V gene is TRBV28, the J gene TRBJ1-5; weak D call: TRBD1 (5 bases). Deletions cut 7 bases from V and 4 bases from J, with 11 bases between. Germline loops: CDR1 MDHEN, CDR2 SYDVKM. This CDR3 has 13 residues. The CDR3 nucleotides are TGTGCCAGCACCTCGGGGCTTAATCAGCCCCAGCATTTT. Translation gives CASTSGLNQPQHF.

V gene TRBV23-1 combines with J gene TRBJ1-3; TRBD1 is a possible D gene (6 bases). TRBV23-1 is sorted into the ORF group, with uncertain function. The CDR3 totals 15 residues. V was cut by 6 bases and J by 4 bases, with 16 bases left in between. DNA for the CDR3: TGCGCCAGCAGCCAAGACAGGACAGTCGGAAACACCATATATTTT. Its protein product is CASSQDRTVGNTIYF.

The chain couples TRBV6-8 to TRBJ1-5; D call uncertain. Trimming left V 0 bases short and J 3 bases short, with 6 bases between. Looked up from germline, CDR1 is MNHGY and CDR2 is SAAAGT. This CDR3 comprises 14 residues. This CDR3 is CASSYSGINQPQHF. The CDR3 nucleotides are TGTGCCAGCAGTTACTCGGGCATCAATCAGCCCCAGCATTTT.

The table lists this clone with a few counts. V and J are TRBV6-8 and TRBJ2-1; maybe TRBD1 (7 bases). Germline assignment: CDR1 MNHGY and CDR2 SAAAGT. Trimming shortened V by 5 bases and J by 7 bases, and 12 bases separated the two germline ends. This CDR3 region has 13 residues. Written as DNA, the CDR3 is TGTGCCAGCAGTGACAGGGAGGAAAATGAGCAGTTCTTC. It translates to CASSDREENEQFF.

The chain is built from TRBV28 and TRBJ2-5, with D tentatively TRBD1 or TRBD2 (6 bases each). Germline lookup yields CDR1 MDHEN and CDR2 SYDVKM. The CDR3 runs 14 residues. Trimming left V 4 bases short and J 2 bases short, with 11 bases between. The CDR3 here is CASSSGGSQETQYF. CDR3 DNA: TGTGCCAGCAGTTCCGGGGGCAGTCAAGAGACCCAGTACTTC. Filled out from reference TRBV28 and TRBJ2-5, the complete variable domain reads DVKVTQSSRYLVKRTGEKVFLECVQDMDHENMFWYRQDPGLGLRLIYFSYDVKMKEKGDIPEGYSVSREKKERFSLILESASTNQTSMYLCASSSGGSQETQYFGPGTRLLVL.

The chain recombines TRBV19 with TRBJ1-1; D is unresolved. This CDR3 is built from 12 residues. Trimming removed 5 bases at V and 0 bases at J, with 4 bases between. Germline V CDR1 and CDR2: LNHDA, SQIVND (reference sequence). The CDR3 coding sequence is TGTGCCAGTAGTTTCCTGAACACTGAAGCTTTCTTT. Encoded protein: CASSFLNTEAFF.

The gene calls are TRBV6-8 and TRBJ2-7, with 7 bases aligning to TRBD1. V was clipped by 9 bases and J by 0 bases; unmatched bases: 5. The CDR3 sequence is 13 residues long. CDR1 MNHGY and CDR2 SAAAGT come from the germline V gene. The CDR3 region is CASVGDSSYEQYF. CDR3 DNA: TGTGCCAGTGTTGGGGACAGCTCCTACGAGCAGTACTTC.

In its sample, this clone was seen a few times. The rearrangement joins TRBV18 to TRBJ2-5; D uncertain. The V end was cut by 0 bases, the J end by 5 bases, with 10 bases between. The CDR3 has 14 residues. Germline CDR1 and CDR2: KGHSH and LQKENI. The CDR3 sequence: CASSPPLVRETQYF. Written as DNA, the CDR3 is TGTGCCAGCTCACCACCTCTAGTAAGGGAGACCCAGTACTTC.

Worth noting for this clone: A base was left unread or ambiguous, and X is written for its residue. CDR3: CASSPGTXETETQYF. Here the CDR3 DNA reads TGTGCCAGCAGCCCCGGGACARGGGAGACGGAGACCCAGTACTTC. The chain is built from TRBV11-3 and TRBJ2-5; tentative D call: TRBD1 (6 bases). The V end lost 5 bases, the J end lost 5 bases, and 18 bases lay between the germline ends. From germline, CDR1 is SGHNT and CDR2 YENEEA. This CDR3 region has 15 residues.

The rearrangement joins TRBV11-3 to TRBJ1-3; 7 positions agree with TRBD1. The CDR3 loop spans 16 amino acids. Unmatched junction bases numbered 9, after V lost 3 bases and J lost 4 bases. Germline V gives CDR1 SGHNT, CDR2 YENEEA. This CDR3 is CASSFSTTGYGNTIYF. In DNA form, the CDR3 reads TGTGCCAGCAGCTTTTCCACGACAGGGTACGGAAACACCATATATTTT.

This sequence joins TRBV18 and TRBJ2-7; perhaps TRBD1 as D (5 bases). In germline, CDR1 is KGHSH, CDR2 LQKENI. Trimming shortened V by 6 bases and J by 0 bases, and 12 bases separated the two germline ends. The CDR3 runs to 14 residues. CDR3: CASSPRQPSYEQYF. CDR3 nucleotides: TGTGCCAGCTCTCCCAGACAGCCCTCCTACGAGCAGTACTTC.

This clone was counted once. The chain combines TRBV6-8 with TRBJ2-1, with 7 positions matching TRBD2. Trimming cost V 5 bases and J 0 bases; bases outside gene matches: 4. The CDR3 runs to 15 residues. The germline CDR1 and CDR2 sequences are MNHGY and SAAAGT. The CDR3 region has the DNA TGTGCCAGCAGTCTAGCGGAAAGCTCCTACAATGAGCAGTTCTTC. Its protein product is CASSLAESSYNEQFF.

In this sample, this clone turned up a few times. The chain has TRBV5-1 and TRBJ1-1; no clear D gene. Germline assignment: CDR1 SGHRS and CDR2 YFSETQ. The CDR3 extends over 15 amino acids. V was pared by 4 bases and J by 3 bases, with 16 bases between. CDR3: CASSESMGSYTEAFF. The CDR3 region has the DNA TGCGCCAGCAGCGAAAGCATGGGGAGTTACACTGAAGCTTTCTTT.

This clone ranks as medium-sized (0.01 to 0.1%). V gene TRBV11-3 combines with J gene TRBJ2-3; maybe TRBD2 (5 bases). Germline V gene sequence: CDR1 SGHNT, CDR2 YENEEA. The CDR3 totals 18 residues. The germline V and J ends were trimmed by 5 bases and 0 bases, with 21 bases remaining between them. CDR3 residues: CASSLQGGTDTSTDTQYF. The CDR3 nucleotides read TGTGCCAGCAGCCTCCAAGGAGGAACAGACACTAGCACAGATACGCAGTATTTT.

The chain has TRBV11-3 and TRBJ2-7; TRBD1 matches at 10 bases. V trimming: 2 bases; J trimming: 3 bases; junction bases outside the gene matches: 4. Germline V gene data show CDR1 as SGHNT and CDR2 as YENEEA. This CDR3 is built from 15 residues. CDR3 sequence (DNA): TGTGCCAGCAGCTTACGACAGGGGGCCCGCTACGAGCAGTACTTC. Translated: CASSLRQGARYEQYF.

The chain recombines TRBV19 with TRBJ2-3; the D call may be TRBD1 or TRBD2 (5 bases each). The V gene's germline CDR1 is LNHDA and CDR2 SQIVND (reference sequence). The V and J ends lost 7 bases and 0 bases respectively, with 17 bases between them. There are 16 residues in the CDR3. The CDR3 loop is CASTPGTDPSTDTQYF. In DNA form, the CDR3 reads TGTGCCAGTACCCCCGGGACCGACCCTAGCACAGATACGCAGTATTTT.

The chain employs TRBV11-3 and TRBJ2-1; weak D call: TRBD2 (6 bases). Trimming shortened V by 4 bases and J by 5 bases, and 21 bases separated the two germline ends. Germline lookup yields CDR1 SGHNT and CDR2 YENEEA. This CDR3 is 17 amino acids long. CDR3 DNA: TGTGCCAGCAGCTACCCGCAACGGGAGTTCCCTGACAATGAGCAGTTCTTC. Translated, it gives CASSYPQREFPDNEQFF.

This sequence joins TRBV7-6 and TRBJ1-5; 9 bases map to TRBD1. Germline lookup yields CDR1 SGHVS and CDR2 FNYEAQ. This CDR3 region has 16 residues. With V trimmed by 0 bases and J by 6 bases, 6 bases remained unmatched. The CDR3 region has the DNA TGTGCCAGCAGCTTAGCAGGGACAGGGAGTAGTCAGCCCCAGCATTTT. Its protein is CASSLAGTGSSQPQHF.

V usage is TRBV14 and J usage is TRBJ2-2, with TRBD2 matching over 11 bases. The germline gives CDR1 SGHDN, CDR2 FVKESK. The CDR3 spans 15 residues. After removal of 4 bases from V and 6 bases from J, the junction contained 4 bases not matched to a gene. In DNA form, the CDR3 reads TGTGCCAGCAGCCGAAATAGCGGGAGGGCCGGGGAGCTGTTTTTT. This gives the protein CASSRNSGRAGELFF.

This chain uses TRBV23-1 with TRBJ2-2; 10 bases align to TRBD2. TRBV23-1 is flagged as an ORF with uncertain function. V gave up 6 bases and J gave up 3 bases; unmatched junction bases: 7. This CDR3 spans 16 amino acids. The CDR3 DNA is TGCGCCAGCAGCCCCAGCGGGAGGGCGTACACCGGGGAGCTGTTTTTT. This sequence encodes CASSPSGRAYTGELFF.

The chain carries TRBV30 and TRBJ1-1, with a weak D call TRBD1 (6 bases). The ends were cut back, 0 bases at V and 1 base at J, with 12 bases in the middle. CDR1 GTSNPN and CDR2 SVGIG come from the germline V gene (reference sequence). This CDR3 is built from 15 residues. The CDR3 DNA reads TGTGCCTGGAGTGTACCGGGACACAAGAACACTGAAGCTTTCTTT. Protein product: CAWSVPGHKNTEAFF. Filled out from reference TRBV30 and TRBJ1-1, the complete variable domain reads SQTIHQWPATLVQPVGSPLSLECTVEGTSNPNLYWYRQAAGRGLQLLFYSVGIGQISSEVPQNLSASRPQDRQFILSSKKLLLSDSGFYLCAWSVPGHKNTEAFFGQGTRLTVV.

Notes on this clone: The germline gene is not matched at one end of the junction; a read error may be the cause. V gene TRBV6-8 combines with J gene TRBJ2-3; TRBD2 agrees at 11 bases. Germline V gene data show CDR1 as MNHGY and CDR2 as SAAAGT. This CDR3 spans 15 amino acids. The CDR3 coding sequence is TGTGCCATCAGTGGGGGACTAGCGGTCACAGATACGCAGTATTTT. Translation: CAISGGLAVTDTQYF.

This clone was detected only once. V gene TRBV19 combines with J gene TRBJ2-2; D perhaps matches TRBD1 (5 bases). This CDR3 is built from 13 residues. Trimming stripped 9 bases from V and 1 base from J, with 9 bases between. The germline CDR1 and CDR2 sequences are LNHDA and SQIVND (reference sequence). CDR3 protein: CASAGQNTGELFF. The CDR3 nucleotides read TGTGCCAGCGCCGGACAGAACACCGGGGAGCTGTTTTTT.

The chain carries TRBV11-3 and TRBJ2-3; tentatively, D is TRBD2 (6 bases). CDR3 length: 15 residues. V dropped 3 bases and J dropped 0 bases, with 10 bases sitting between them. Germline V gene sequence: CDR1 SGHNT, CDR2 YENEEA. CDR3 DNA sequence: TGTGCCAGCAGCTTTGGCCTAGCGAGCACAGATACGCAGTATTTT. This codes for CASSFGLASTDTQYF. The full variable domain, with the rest looked up from reference TRBV11-3 and TRBJ2-3, is EAGVVQSPRYKIIEKKQPVAFWCNPISGHNTLYWYLQNLGQGPELLIRYENEEAVDDSQLPKDRFSAERLKGVDSTLKIQPAELGDSAVYLCASSFGLASTDTQYFGPGTRLTVL.

The chain links TRBV12-5 to TRBJ1-1, with 8 bases matching TRBD1. With V trimmed by 4 bases and J by 10 bases, 5 bases remained unmatched. Germline V gene lookup returns CDR1 LGHNT and CDR2 FRNRAP. CDR3 size: 12 residues. CDR3 nucleotides: TGTGCTAGTGGTTACGACAGGGGTGCAGCTTTCTTT. Translated, it gives CASGYDRGAAFF.